This TCR beta chain came from a study of CD8+CD57+ T cells in acquired aplastic anemia. The overall study: Across the sorted CD4+ and CD8+ cells, DNA amounts averaged roughly 3 ug. Whole-study results and caveats: Researchers reported that CD8+ Simpson's diversity was not significantly different in patients versus controls.

This clonotype was seen at least ten times. Its antigen is undetermined. Genomic DNA served as template for TCR beta VDJ and CDR3 profiling. TCRdb used MiXCR to reprocess the reads, holding one entry per CDR3 protein. Counted here are some 190,000 distinct CDR3 sequences, 40% to 50% occurring once; the ten biggest clones make up about 2.9%. Source material: sorted CD4+, CD8+, or CD8+CD57+ T cells (not recorded which) from PBMCs. The receptor was derived from a human donor in good health.

CDR3 in amino acids: CASSQERDSYEQYF. In nucleotides, the CDR3 is TGCGCCAGCAGCCAAGAGAGGGACAGCTACGAGCAGTACTTC. This chain connects TRBV4-3 to TRBJ2-7, with TRBD1 matching 7 bases. V gave up 0 bases and J gave up 3 bases; unmatched junction bases: 2. Per the germline V gene, CDR1 is LGHNA and CDR2 is YSLEER. The CDR3 runs 14 residues.